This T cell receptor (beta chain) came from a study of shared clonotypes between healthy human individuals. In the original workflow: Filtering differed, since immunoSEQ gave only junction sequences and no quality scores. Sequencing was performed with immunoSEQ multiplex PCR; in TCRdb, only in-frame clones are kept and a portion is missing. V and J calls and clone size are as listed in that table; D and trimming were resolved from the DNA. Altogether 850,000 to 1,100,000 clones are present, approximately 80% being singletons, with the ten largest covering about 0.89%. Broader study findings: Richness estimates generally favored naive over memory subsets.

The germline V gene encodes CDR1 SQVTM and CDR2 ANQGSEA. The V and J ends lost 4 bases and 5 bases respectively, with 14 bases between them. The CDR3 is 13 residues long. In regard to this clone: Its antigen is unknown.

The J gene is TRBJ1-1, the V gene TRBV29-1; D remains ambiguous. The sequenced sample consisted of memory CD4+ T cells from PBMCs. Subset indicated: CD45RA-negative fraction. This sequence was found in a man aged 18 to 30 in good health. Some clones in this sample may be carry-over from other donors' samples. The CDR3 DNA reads TGCAGCGTTGCACACGGGCAAAGGACTGAAGCTTTCTTT. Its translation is CSVAHGQRTEAFF.